This is a list of T cell receptor beta chains from one sample in a study of a mutant IDH1 vaccine in newly diagnosed glioma. The repertoire was sequenced with immunoSEQ multiplex PCR; TCRdb's copy has only in-frame clones and lacks some. The data contain fewer than 70,000 clones, 83% of them singletons. What these receptors recognize is not known. The sequenced sample was PBMCs, obtained from a glioma patient whose treatment included an IDH1 peptide vaccine. All receptors come from a man aged 25-45 years with glioma. CDR3s include the opening cysteine and the closing phenylalanine or tryptophan. The order of the fields is J gene, V gene, D gene, clone size, CDR3 protein, CDR3 DNA. A D gene is named only where the DNA matches it firmly. Clone size is given for some rows only: seen once, a few or many times, or a class if the clone is expanded.

>TRBJ2-6|TRBV15|NA|NA
CATSTDNSGANVLTF
TGTGCCACCAGCACCGACAACTCTGGGGCCAACGTCCTGACTTTC
>TRBJ1-1|TRBV7-9|TRBD1|once
CASSLFGTEYTEAFF
TGTGCCAGCAGCTTATTTGGGACAGAGTACACTGAAGCTTTCTTT
>TRBJ2-2|TRBV2|NA|NA
CASRQGWGTGELFF
TGTGCCAGCAGACAGGGATGGGGCACCGGGGAGCTGTTTTTT
>TRBJ1-5|TRBV19|TRBD1|NA
CASSRDRGARSNQPQHF
TGTGCCAGTAGCCGGGACAGGGGCGCGAGGAGCAATCAGCCCCAGCATTTT
>TRBJ1-6|TRBV4-1|TRBD1|NA
CASSPGQAYSPLHF
TGCGCCAGCAGCCCCGGACAGGCCTATTCACCCCTCCACTTT
>TRBJ2-7|TRBV27|TRBD2|NA
CASSFGGGYEQYF
TGTGCCAGCAGTTTTGGGGGGGGCTACGAGCAGTACTTC
>TRBJ1-2|TRBV6-5|NA|NA
CASKGRNYGYTF
TGTGCCAGCAAGGGACGGAACTATGGCTACACCTTC
>TRBJ1-4|TRBV6-5|NA|NA
CASSYRGFHLGEKLFF
TGTGCCAGCAGTTATAGAGGGTTCCACCTGGGCGAAAAACTGTTTTTT
>TRBJ2-7|TRBV2|NA|NA
CASSEARKASVSYEQYF
TGTGCCAGCAGTGAAGCGAGGAAGGCTAGCGTGTCCTACGAGCAGTACTTC
>TRBJ1-4|TRBV19|NA|NA
CASSPRGRGSNEKLFF
TGTGCCAGTAGTCCCCGCGGTAGGGGTTCAAATGAAAAACTGTTTTTT
>TRBJ1-4|TRBV27|NA|NA
CASSLSRWTANEKLFF
TGTGCCAGCAGTTTATCGAGATGGACAGCTAATGAAAAACTGTTTTTT
>TRBJ1-1|TRBV5-1|NA|NA
CASSFIPSTEAFF
TGCGCCAGCAGCTTTATCCCCTCCACTGAAGCTTTCTTT
>TRBJ1-5|TRBV19|NA|few
CASSIERLNQPQHF
TGTGCCAGTAGTATTGAAAGACTTAATCAGCCCCAGCATTTT
>TRBJ1-4|TRBV2|TRBD1|NA
CASIAGTATNEKLFF
TGTGCCAGCATTGCAGGGACAGCAACTAATGAAAAACTGTTTTTT
>TRBJ1-4|TRBV4-2|NA|NA
CASSVPSANEKLFF
TGTGCCAGCAGCGTCCCTAGCGCTAATGAAAAACTGTTTTTT
>TRBJ2-1|TRBV7-6|TRBD1|NA
CASSPWTQGVGEQFF
TGTGCCAGCAGCCCGTGGACACAGGGGGTAGGGGAGCAGTTCTTC
>TRBJ1-2|TRBV6-5|NA|NA
CASSYSEAGAYGYTF
TGTGCCAGCAGTTACTCAGAGGCAGGCGCCTATGGCTACACCTTC
>TRBJ1-1|TRBV6-1|NA|NA
CASRTDIPGTAFF
TGTGCCAGCAGAACGGACATACCGGGGACAGCTTTCTTT
>TRBJ1-4|TRBV4-2|NA|NA
CASSQDPGPLEKLFF
TGTGCCAGCAGCCAAGATCCAGGACCTCTTGAAAAACTGTTTTTT
>TRBJ2-7|TRBV21-1|NA|NA
CASSPHPGTLTGEQYF
TGTGCCAGCAGCCCGCACCCCGGGACGCTAACGGGCGAGCAGTACTTC
>TRBJ2-1|TRBV2|NA|NA
CASSLISYNEQFF
TGTGCCAGCAGCCTAATATCATACAATGAGCAGTTCTTC
>TRBJ2-3|TRBV11-3|TRBD2|NA
CASSRGATRLAGDTDTQYF
TGTGCCAGCAGCCGGGGCGCAACACGACTAGCGGGGGACACAGATACGCAGTATTTT
>TRBJ2-7|TRBV11-3|TRBD1|NA
CASSLETGGNYEQYF
TGTGCCAGCAGCTTAGAGACAGGGGGGAACTACGAGCAGTACTTC
>TRBJ2-7|TRBV28|NA|NA
CASSLVRDHYEQYF
TGTGCCAGCAGTTTAGTCCGGGACCACTACGAGCAGTACTTC
>TRBJ2-5|TRBV19|TRBD2|NA
CASTSGLAGGKYQETQYF
TGTGCCAGTACCTCCGGACTAGCGGGGGGGAAGTACCAAGAGACCCAGTACTTC
>TRBJ1-3|TRBV5-5|NA|NA
CASSFSRGSGNTIYF
TGTGCCAGCAGCTTCTCCAGGGGTTCTGGAAACACCATATATTTT
>TRBJ1-2|TRBV4-1|NA|NA
CASSQEIKDYGYTF
TGCGCCAGCAGCCAAGAGATCAAGGACTATGGCTACACCTTC
>TRBJ2-2|TRBV5-1|NA|NA
CASSKDGVTGELFF
TGCGCCAGCAGCAAGGACGGGGTGACCGGGGAGCTGTTTTTT
>TRBJ1-6|TRBV5-1|NA|NA
CASSTGQPSSYNSPLHF
TGCGCCAGCAGCACAGGACAGCCAAGCTCCTATAATTCACCCCTCCACTTT
>TRBJ1-4|TRBV7-9|NA|NA
CASSHKTQNEKLFF
TGTGCCAGCAGCCATAAGACCCAAAATGAAAAACTGTTTTTT
>TRBJ1-1|TRBV19|NA|NA
CASSNGGYTEAFF
TGTGCCAGTAGTAATGGAGGTTACACTGAAGCTTTCTTT
>TRBJ1-1|TRBV6-1|NA|once
CASSEYRRVVEAFF
TGTGCCAGCAGTGAATACAGGAGGGTTGTAGAAGCTTTCTTT
>TRBJ2-5|TRBV7-8|TRBD2|NA
CASRSSGGGETQYF
TGTGCCAGCAGGTCTAGCGGGGGCGGCGAGACCCAGTACTTC
>TRBJ2-7|TRBV5-5|TRBD1|NA
CASSSPGQGVYEQYF
TGTGCCAGCAGCTCTCCTGGACAGGGAGTTTACGAGCAGTACTTC
>TRBJ1-1|TRBV4-2|NA|NA
CASSQARGGVTEAFF
TGTGCCAGCAGCCAAGCCCGAGGAGGGGTCACTGAAGCTTTCTTT
>TRBJ2-1|TRBV11-3|NA|NA
CASSLRGSSYNEQFF
TGTGCCAGCAGCTTAAGGGGGAGCTCCTACAATGAGCAGTTCTTC
>TRBJ1-2|TRBV4-1|NA|NA
CASSQEQGISSYGYTF
TGCGCCAGCAGCCAAGAGCAGGGAATAAGCTCCTATGGCTACACCTTC
>TRBJ2-5|TRBV18|TRBD2|NA
CASSPPKLARGETQYF
TGTGCCAGCTCACCGCCCAAACTAGCGAGGGGAGAGACCCAGTACTTC
>TRBJ1-5|TRBV25-1|TRBD1|NA
CASSETGAGNQPQHF
TGTGCCAGCAGTGAAACAGGGGCGGGCAATCAGCCCCAGCATTTT
>TRBJ1-5|TRBV5-5|TRBD1|few
CASSLVGGSGNQPQHF
TGTGCCAGCAGCTTGGTAGGGGGCAGTGGCAATCAGCCCCAGCATTTT
>TRBJ1-2|TRBV5-6|TRBD1|NA
CASRGTGRNYGYTF
TGTGCCAGCAGGGGGACAGGGAGGAACTATGGCTACACCTTC
>TRBJ1-3|TRBV11-2|NA|NA
CASSSRVRGEGNTIYF
TGTGCCAGCAGCTCCAGGGTTCGGGGAGAGGGAAACACCATATATTTT
>TRBJ1-2|TRBV28|NA|NA
CASSSPGREFYGYTF
TGTGCCAGCAGTTCCCCGGGACGAGAGTTCTATGGCTACACCTTC
>TRBJ2-7|TRBV10-1|TRBD1|NA
CASSESGTGGGEQYF
TGCGCCAGCAGTGAGTCCGGGACAGGGGGAGGCGAGCAGTACTTC
>TRBJ2-4|TRBV5-6|NA|NA
CASSPPGRLQNIQYF
TGTGCCAGCAGCCCCCCGGGACGGCTACAAAACATTCAGTACTTC
>TRBJ2-7|TRBV19|NA|NA
CASSTQPGRIYEQYF
TGTGCCAGTAGTACACAACCGGGACGTATCTACGAGCAGTACTTC
>TRBJ2-1|TRBV5-8|TRBD2|NA
CASSLKGSGGTNYNEQFF
TGTGCCAGCAGCCTAAAGGGGAGCGGGGGAACTAACTACAATGAGCAGTTCTTC
>TRBJ2-7|TRBV6-6|NA|few
CASSLGTKTYEQYF
TGTGCCAGCTCCTTGGGGACAAAGACCTACGAGCAGTACTTC
>TRBJ1-1|TRBV11-2|TRBD1|NA
CASNGQGSTEAFF
TGTGCCAGCAACGGACAGGGAAGCACTGAAGCTTTCTTT
>TRBJ1-5|TRBV7-9|NA|NA
CASSLAVGLNQPQHF
TGTGCCAGCAGCTTAGCCGTGGGGTTGAATCAGCCCCAGCATTTT
>TRBJ1-2|TRBV7-9|NA|NA
CASSLGQGNYGYTF
TGTGCCAGCAGCTTAGGCCAGGGGAACTATGGCTACACCTTC